This T cell receptor beta chain originates from a study of beta chain features in type 1 diabetes. As for the study in general: Patients did not differ from healthy donors in age, gender or cell yield.

Of the isolated RNA, all was reverse transcribed, and so the sequenced material was expressed TCRB transcripts. Method: immunoSEQ multiplex PCR; TCRdb's copy keeps in-frame clones and lacks some. Found here are 850,000 to 900,000 clones, under 20% of them singletons; the top ten hold 0.02% to 0.03%. In this sample, this clone turned up a few times. Germline V gene lookup returns CDR1 MNHNY and CDR2 SVGAGI (reference sequence). V was cut by 2 bases and J by 7 bases, with 9 bases left in between. The CDR3 is made up of 13 amino acids. The sequence was obtained from a young woman in good health. The sample comprised naive CD4+ T cells from blood. The V call is TRBV6-6, the J call TRBJ2-4; possible D gene TRBD1, 5 bases. The CDR3 nucleotides are TGTGCCAGCAGTTACGCAGGGTTGAACATTCAGTACTTC. Translation: CASSYAGLNIQYF.